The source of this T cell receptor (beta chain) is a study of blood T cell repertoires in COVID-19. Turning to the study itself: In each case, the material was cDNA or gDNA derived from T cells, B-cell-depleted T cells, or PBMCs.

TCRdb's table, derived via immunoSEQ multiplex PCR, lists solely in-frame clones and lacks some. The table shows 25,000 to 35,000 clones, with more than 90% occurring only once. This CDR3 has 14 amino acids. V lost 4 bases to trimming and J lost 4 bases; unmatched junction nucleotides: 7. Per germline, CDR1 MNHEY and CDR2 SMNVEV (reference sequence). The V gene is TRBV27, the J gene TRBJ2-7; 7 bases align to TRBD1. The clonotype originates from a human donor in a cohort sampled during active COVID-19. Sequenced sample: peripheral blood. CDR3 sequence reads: CASSYRDSRYEQYF. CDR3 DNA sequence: TGTGCCAGCAGTTACCGGGACAGCCGGTACGAGCAGTACTTC.